This entry features one T cell receptor beta chain sequence. Trimming stripped 3 bases from V and 7 bases from J, with 10 bases between. The CDR3 extends over 13 amino acids. Germline V gives CDR1 LGHDT, CDR2 YNNKEL (reference sequence). What the recovered Cohort 3 donors had was two negative PCRs, clearance, or symptom resolution. The data originate from a study of blood T cell repertoires in COVID-19. Study-wide context: PBMCs, B-cell-depleted T cells, or T cells provided the cDNA or gDNA that made up the material.

The data were produced by immunoSEQ multiplex PCR, yet TCRdb's version contains in-frame clones alone and is incomplete. The sample includes roughly 330,000 clones, 86% of them seen just once. The sample taken for sequencing was PBMCs or T cells enriched from blood (not recorded which). This receptor was identified in a woman aged 18-35 years who had recovered from COVID-19. V and J are TRBV3-1 (or the pseudogene TRBV3-2) and TRBJ2-1; tentatively, D is TRBD1 (6 bases). The CDR3 reads CASSHAQGNEQFF. The CDR3 nucleotides read TGTGCCAGCAGCCATGCCCAGGGGAATGAGCAGTTCTTC.